The TCR beta chain described here comes from a study of shared clonotypes between healthy human individuals (TCRdb year 2020). Regarding the research as a whole: Three men and two women, aged 18 to 49 years, made up the cohort. Each donor's leukapheresis produced roughly between about 0.8 and 8.9 billion PBMCs. To increase sequencing depth and limit assay-specific biases, different laboratories used diverse techniques to prepare libraries and sequence TCR repertoires. The study deeply sequenced blood TCR repertoires of five healthy adults to estimate repertoire size and the extent of clonotype sharing between individuals. For each donor, CD4 naive and CD4 memory were each run on three plates, CD8 naive on two plates, and CD8 memory on one plate. Findings and caveats that apply to the study as a whole: Higher generation probabilities were observed for clonotypes shared by all four sorted-subset donors than for non-shared clonotypes. The small number of donors limited the genetic and exposure-history diversity represented. Sharing across several donors was observed for approximately 5% of naive CD4, less than 4% of naive CD8, over 2% of memory CD4, and about 0.39% of memory CD8 clonotypes. Rarefaction of sorted-subset datasets indicated incomplete sequencing despite the large sequencing depth. Based on pairwise subsampling, the degree of clonotype sharing among donors was expected to be affected by sequencing depth. Naive subsets generally had larger estimated clonotype richness than memory subsets. Sampling was limited to blood, and TCR repertoires in tissue likely differ from TCR repertoires in blood.

The trim is 3 bases for V and 6 bases for J, with a gap of 5 bases between the germline ends. For CDR1 and CDR2, the germline V gene lists MNHEY and SVGAGI. The cysteine opens and the phenylalanine closes a CDR3 of 12 amino acids. Just CDR3 DNA is preserved here, 36 bases in frame from base 1. The donors were healthy, HIV-negative adults who had no recently reported acute infections or vaccinations. Every donor was a Caucasian adult residing in Nashville, Tennessee, USA. Magnetic negative selection was used to enrich CD4+ T cells, after which naive cells were positively selected on CD45RA and the negative fraction became the memory subset. After blood collection by leukapheresis, PBMCs were isolated using Ficoll-Histopaque density gradient centrifugation and then cryopreserved in the vapor phase of liquid nitrogen. Analytical flow cytometry was used to check the purity and quantity of each magnetically sorted T cell population. Genomic DNA was isolated from every sorted fraction and measured by UV absorbance on a Nanodrop 2000c.

Using the deep immunoSEQ assay, multiplex PCR amplified TCR CDR3 regions from genomic DNA. Extracted genomic DNA from each cell subset was distributed evenly across all wells of several immunoSEQ 96-well plates, and each plate was treated as a replicate. For sorted subsets, each replicate PCR was loaded with roughly 0.2 ug genomic DNA, equivalent to roughly 30,000 T cell genomes. Purified libraries were measured with a Qubit 3.0 fluorometer, size-checked on a Bioanalyzer 2100, and measured again with the KAPA Library Quantification kit. A separate single-read 150-cycle Illumina NextSeq 550 flow cell was used to sequence each immunoSEQ 96-well plate. As for the authors' bioinformatics: The immunoSEQ output contained only junctional sequences without quality scores, so filtering could not match that applied to full-length reads. To assign V/J genes and CDR3, sequences were annotated using PyIR, a Python wrapper for IgBLAST v1.9, with IMGT germline references. Reads were removed for weak V/J assignments (E-value above 1e-6), missing CDR3, stop codons, out-of-frame junctions, or ambiguous translated residues. A V3J clonotype was defined by an identical inferred V gene, J gene, and CDR3 amino acid sequence. To compute the percentage overlap between repertoires, the number of shared unique clonotypes was divided by the size of the smaller repertoire. Three approaches were used to assess repertoire richness: RTK rarefaction, the Chao1 estimator, and Recon v2.1 estimates of unobserved clonotypes. For all TCRbeta clonotypes obtained by the gDNA method from several donors, generation probabilities were computed with OLGA. TCRdb holds this immuneACCESS table with in-frame rearrangements only. Some clones are missing; in checked studies, unresolved V genes explain under half, and the rest has no known cause. That table supplies the V and J calls and clone size; D and trimming were determined from the DNA. For this sample there are over a million clones; about 96% appear just once. Together, the top ten hold over 1% of the sample.

As concerns this clone: No antigen is known for it. Base qualities were left out, and no much larger clone turns up one base away.

The TCR was taken from a man aged 30 to 39 in good health. The chain employs TRBV6-5 and TRBJ2-2; the D gene assignment is ambiguous. Sequencing was carried out using naive CD4+ T cells sorted from blood. The cell subset or site label, read with the paper, signifies: CD45RA+ positively selected. DNA sequence: TGTGCCAGCAGTTATCCTTCCGGGGAGCTGTTTTTT. Its coded protein is CASSYPSGELFF.